The present entry profiles one T cell receptor (beta chain) with its context. The sample originates from a study of blood T cell repertoires in COVID-19. This CDR3 contains 12 residues. V was cut by 4 bases and J by 9 bases, with 13 bases left in between. Germline-derived CDR1 and CDR2 are SEHNR and FQNEAQ (reference sequence). Sequencing used immunoSEQ multiplex PCR; TCRdb keeps in-frame clones, though not all of them. Among hundreds of thousands of clones listed, about 85% were seen once. The clonotype was recovered from a man aged 35-49 years who had recovered from COVID-19. V is TRBV7-9 and J is TRBJ2-7, with D possibly TRBD1 on 7 matching bases. Material: PBMCs or T cells enriched from blood (not recorded which). The CDR3 region has the DNA TGTGCCAGCAGCTGGACAGGAGGGGGGCAGTACTTC. Its protein is CASSWTGGGQYF.